This TCR beta chain appears in the sequencing data of a study of T cell clones after liver transplantation. Here immunoSEQ multiplex PCR was the method, and the copy in TCRdb shows in-frame clones only, minus some. The sample lists about 11,000 clones, less than 80% occurring once. This clone is medium-sized by share. This CDR3 region has 14 residues. CDR1 WNHNN and CDR2 SYGVQD come from the germline V gene (reference sequence). V shed 5 bases and J shed 3 bases, with 14 bases lying between them. The sequence derives from a human patient who received a liver transplant. T cells may partly derive from the graft donor. V is TRBV10-1 and J is TRBJ2-7, with a tentative D call TRBD1 (6 bases). The sample here was CD4+ T cells from blood, taken nearly 33 months after liver transplant. The DNA for the CDR3 is TGCGCCAGCAGTCCCCCGACAGGAAACTACGAGCAGTACTTC. Protein: CASSPPTGNYEQYF.